Following are 29 T cell receptor beta chains from one sample sequenced in a study of T cell responses to AZD1222 COVID-19 vaccine. Libraries were prepared by immunoSEQ multiplex PCR; TCRdb keeps only in-frame clonotypes and omits some of them. This table holds around 120,000 clones, 80% to 90% found once. The sample in question was peripheral blood, obtained on day 0 of MenACWY control vaccination. The receptor set was obtained from an adult in good health.

The chain employs TRBV10-2 and TRBJ1-5, with TRBD1 identical over 7 bases. The J segment lost 2 bases and the V segment lost 8 bases, leaving 3 bases of the junction unmatched. The CDR3 loop spans 13 amino acids. Looked up from germline, CDR1 is WSHSY and CDR2 is SAAADI. The CDR3 spells CASRGQGNQPQHF. Written as DNA, the CDR3 is TGCGCCAGCCGAGGACAGGGCAATCAGCCCCAGCATTTT.

The CDR3 is CASTNRGGEQYF. In nucleotides, the CDR3 is TGTGCCAGCACCAACAGGGGAGGCGAGCAGTACTTC. This chain connects TRBV7-9 to TRBJ2-7, with D perhaps TRBD1 (7 bases). Germline values: CDR1 SEHNR, CDR2 FQNEAQ (reference sequence). With 7 bases removed from V and 6 bases from J, the gap between germline ends came to 13 bases. The CDR3 is made up of 12 amino acids. The whole variable domain, remainder taken from reference TRBV7-9 and TRBJ2-7, is DTGVSQNPRHKITKRGQNVTFRCDPISEHNRLYWYRQTLGQGPEFLTYFQNEAQLEKSRLLSDRFSAERPKGSFSTLEIQRTEQGDSAMYLCASTNRGGEQYFGPGTRLTVT.

V and J are TRBV6-6 and TRBJ1-1; a weak D match, TRBD1 (5 bases). Germline V gene sequence: CDR1 MNHNY, CDR2 SVGAGI (reference sequence). The CDR3 consists of 17 residues. The germline V and J ends were trimmed by 5 bases and 7 bases, with 26 bases remaining between them. The CDR3 protein is CASSRPTIGGRKNEAFF. The DNA for the CDR3 is TGTGCCAGCAGTCGACCGACCATCGGGGGAAGAAAGAATGAAGCTTTCTTT.

Points on this clone: One end of the junction fails to match germline, which may point to a read error. V is TRBV5-1 and J is TRBJ2-6; D not certain. This CDR3 comprises 16 residues. The germline CDR1 and CDR2 sequences are SGHRS and YFSETQ. CDR3 loop: CASSLVSGVGVNVLTF. CDR3 DNA: TGCGCCAGCAGCTTGGTATCTGGGGTTGGGGTCAACGTCCTGACTTTC.

J is TRBJ2-1 and V is TRBV25-1, with D unclear. Deletions cut 5 bases from V and 4 bases from J, with 6 bases between. Per the germline V gene, CDR1 is MGHDK and CDR2 is SYGVNS. CDR3 length equals 12 residues. The CDR3 nucleotides are TGTGCCAGCAGTCCTGGTTACAATGAGCAGTTCTTC. Its protein is CASSPGYNEQFF.

The rearrangement uses TRBV7-2 and TRBJ2-1; 11 bases are shared with TRBD2. Germline V gene lookup returns CDR1 SGHTA and CDR2 FQGNSA. The CDR3 is 15 residues long. V shed 2 bases and J 8 bases; nucleotides not matched to a gene: 5. CDR3 region: CASSLYGLAGDEQFF. The CDR3 DNA reads TGTGCCAGCAGCTTATACGGACTAGCGGGCGATGAGCAGTTCTTC.

The genes are TRBV6-5 and TRBJ1-1, with D unclear. V lost 7 bases and J lost 3, with 12 bases in between. Germline CDR1 is MNHEY and CDR2 is SVGAGI. This CDR3 has 13 residues. The CDR3 protein is CASIREWDTEAFF. In nucleotides, the CDR3 is TGTGCCAGCATTAGGGAATGGGACACTGAAGCTTTCTTT.

The gene calls are TRBV30 and TRBJ2-1; D perhaps matches TRBD2 (6 bases). Germline CDR1 and CDR2: GTSNPN and SVGIG (reference sequence). The V gene lost 0 bases and the J gene lost 7 bases, with 16 bases spanning the gap. This CDR3 is 15 amino acids long. CDR3: CAWSVRPGSTNEQFF. In DNA, the CDR3 is TGTGCCTGGAGTGTACGTCCCGGGAGTACGAATGAGCAGTTCTTC. Variable domain in full (rest from reference TRBV30 and TRBJ2-1): SQTIHQWPATLVQPVGSPLSLECTVEGTSNPNLYWYRQAAGRGLQLLFYSVGIGQISSEVPQNLSASRPQDRQFILSSKKLLLSDSGFYLCAWSVRPGSTNEQFFGPGTRLTVL.

The chain combines TRBV9 with TRBJ1-6; D gene unclear. CDR3 length equals 12 residues. V was shortened by 0 bases and J by 10 bases, with 5 bases between the two germline ends. Germline V gene lookup returns CDR1 SGDLS and CDR2 YYNGEE. CDR3 bases: TGTGCCAGCAGCGTAGATCGCTCACCCCTCCACTTT. Its translation is CASSVDRSPLHF.

The chain uses TRBV5-1 and TRBJ1-4; a weak D match, TRBD1 (5 bases). CDR1 is SGHRS and CDR2 is YFSETQ in the germline V gene. This CDR3 comprises 15 residues. Trimming shortened V by 3 bases and J by 0 bases, and 9 bases separated the two germline ends. The DNA of the CDR3 is TGCGCCAGCAGCTCAGGGAGTGCAACTAATGAAAAACTGTTTTTT. Protein product: CASSSGSATNEKLFF.

This chain joins TRBV5-1 and TRBJ2-6, with 7 positions matching TRBD1. The trim removed 2 bases at V and 2 bases at J, leaving 10 bases unmatched. Germline V gene data show CDR1 as SGHRS and CDR2 as YFSETQ. The length of the CDR3 is 18 residues. CDR3 in amino acids: CASSFPPGQPAGANVLTF. CDR3 nucleotides: TGCGCCAGCAGCTTCCCCCCGGGACAGCCGGCTGGGGCCAACGTCCTGACTTTC.

This sequence joins TRBV2 and TRBJ1-1; D is undetermined. Germline values: CDR1 SNHLY, CDR2 FYNNEI. The CDR3 covers 13 residues. Trimming took off 4 bases at V and 2 bases at J, with 8 bases between the two ends. The CDR3, as DNA: TGTGCCAGCAGTGGAGGGTCCAACACTGAAGCTTTCTTT. The encoded protein is CASSGGSNTEAFF.

This chain links TRBV7-8 with TRBJ2-7, with 14 positions matching TRBD2. This CDR3 has 18 residues. After removal of 1 base from V and 5 bases from J, the junction contained 10 bases not matched to a gene. CDR1 SGHVS and CDR2 FQNEAQ come from the germline V gene. CDR3 bases: TGTGCCAGCAGCTTAGGATGGGGGACTAGCGGGAGTCTCCACGAGCAGTACTTC. Translated, it gives CASSLGWGTSGSLHEQYF.

The V and J genes are TRBV6-5 and TRBJ2-5, with 7 bases that match TRBD2. J gave up 5 bases and V 0 bases, and 6 bases lay outside the gene matches. The CDR3 contains 15 residues. CDR1 MNHEY and CDR2 SVGAGI come from the germline V gene. CDR3 bases: TGTGCCAGCAGTTACTCGCGCGGGAGAGGCGAGACCCAGTACTTC. This gives the protein CASSYSRGRGETQYF.

The chain couples TRBV5-5 to TRBJ2-1; 7 bases are shared with TRBD1. In germline, CDR1 is SGHKS, CDR2 YYEKEE (reference sequence). The CDR3 length is 14 residues. J was trimmed by 8 bases and V by 7 bases; bases with no gene match: 12. In DNA form, the CDR3 reads TGTGCCAGCTTCCGACAGGGTGGTAGCCATGAGCAGTTCTTC. This encodes CASFRQGGSHEQFF. Variable domain in full (rest from reference TRBV5-5 and TRBJ2-1): DAGVTQSPTHLIKTRGQQVTLRCSPISGHKSVSWYQQVLGQGPQFIFQYYEKEERGRGNFPDRFSARQFPNYSSELNVNALLLGDSALYLCASFRQGGSHEQFFGPGTRLTVL.

V and J are TRBV7-9 and TRBJ1-1, with D possibly being TRBD1 (5 bases). CDR1 and CDR2 from the germline V gene are SEHNR and FQNEAQ (reference sequence). This CDR3 comprises 17 residues. V was shortened by 1 base and J by 5 bases, with 20 bases between the two germline ends. CDR3 loop: CASSLGFSSGRGTEAFF. CDR3 DNA sequence: TGTGCCAGCAGCTTAGGTTTTTCTTCAGGGAGAGGGACTGAAGCTTTCTTT.

This chain links TRBV29-1 with TRBJ1-3; the D is unclear. This CDR3 comprises 13 residues. The germline gives CDR1 SQVTM, CDR2 ANQGSEA. V was cut by 3 bases and J by 4 bases, with 10 bases left in between. The CDR3 DNA is TGCAGCGTTGAGAAGGGTACAGGAAACACCATATATTTT. It specifies CSVEKGTGNTIYF.

The CDR3 sequence is CASSFDSRTETQYF. The CDR3 nucleotides read TGTGCCAGCAGTTTCGACAGCCGGACGGAGACCCAGTACTTC. The V call is TRBV28, the J call TRBJ2-5; possibly TRBD1 for D (5 bases). Germline V gives CDR1 MDHEN, CDR2 SYDVKM. Trimming cost V 3 bases and J 5 bases, with 13 bases left between them. This CDR3 is 14 amino acids long.

The V and J genes are TRBV19 and TRBJ2-1; D gene uncertain. The CDR3 spans 13 residues. Germline V gives CDR1 LNHDA, CDR2 SQIVND (reference sequence). V lost 1 base and J 5 bases, leaving 6 bases between the germline ends. CDR3: CASSIGNDNEQFF. In DNA form, the CDR3 reads TGTGCCAGTAGTATAGGTAACGACAATGAGCAGTTCTTC.

The chain joins TRBV15 to TRBJ2-1; 9 positions match TRBD2. The V segment lost 4 bases and the J segment 9 bases; nucleotides outside the gene matches: 7. CDR1 is LNHNV, CDR2 YYDKDF, per germline (reference sequence). CDR3 length: 14 amino acids. CDR3 coding DNA: TGTGCCACCAGCAACCGTAGCGGGAGCGGTGAGCAGTTCTTC. Residues: CATSNRSGSGEQFF.

The gene calls are TRBV2 and TRBJ1-1; D might be TRBD1 (6 bases). Trimming left V 9 bases short and J 0 bases short, with 11 bases between. The germline CDR1 and CDR2 sequences are SNHLY and FYNNEI. CDR3 size: 13 residues. This chain's CDR3 is CASGGGMNTEAFF. The CDR3 DNA follows: TGTGCCAGTGGCGGGGGCATGAACACTGAAGCTTTCTTT.

In this sample, this clone turned up once. The chain carries TRBV28 and TRBJ2-7, with 7 bases lining up with TRBD1. V lost 7 bases and J lost 6; bases outside the gene matches: 12. The CDR3 extends over 14 amino acids. In germline, CDR1 is MDHEN, CDR2 SYDVKM. Here the CDR3 reads CASIQFQGDGEQYF. CDR3 bases: TGTGCCAGCATACAATTTCAGGGGGATGGCGAGCAGTACTTC.

This chain links TRBV5-1 with TRBJ1-2, with D possibly being TRBD1 (5 bases). The CDR3 has 13 amino acids. Trimming took off 4 bases at V and 4 bases at J, with 11 bases between the two ends. Germline lookup yields CDR1 SGHRS and CDR2 YFSETQ. CDR3 nucleotide sequence: TGCGCCAGCAGCCAGGGACGGCTCTATGGCTACACCTTC. This codes for CASSQGRLYGYTF.

The V call is TRBV11-2, the J call TRBJ1-3; tentative D call: TRBD1 (6 bases). The CDR3 spans 16 residues. V lost 5 bases, J lost 3 bases, and 17 bases lay in between. Germline V CDR1 and CDR2: SGHAT, FQNNGV. The CDR3 nucleotides are TGTGCCAGCAGCCCTGAAGGCAGGGGTATTGGAAACACCATATATTTT. Translated, it gives CASSPEGRGIGNTIYF.

The V and J genes are TRBV27 and TRBJ1-1, with TRBD1 identical over 8 bases. The V segment lost 5 bases and the J segment 4 bases; nucleotides outside the gene matches: 6. The germline CDR1 and CDR2 sequences are MNHEY and SMNVEV (reference sequence). The CDR3 sequence is 14 residues long. The CDR3 DNA reads TGTGCCAGCAGTAAAAGACAGGGGCTCACTGAAGCTTTCTTT. It translates to CASSKRQGLTEAFF.

V and J are TRBV4-1 and TRBJ2-1; no definite D call. The CDR3 loop spans 13 amino acids. Per the germline V gene, CDR1 is MGHRA and CDR2 is YSYEKL. Trimming removed 3 bases at V and 5 bases at J, with 8 bases between. The CDR3 region has the DNA TGCGCCAGCAGCCATCCTACAGACAATGAGCAGTTCTTC. Translating gives CASSHPTDNEQFF.

The CDR3 region is CAWSVGSLQETQYF. In nucleotides, the CDR3 is TGTGCCTGGAGTGTAGGCAGTCTGCAAGAGACCCAGTACTTC. V and J are TRBV30 and TRBJ2-5; D gene uncertain. Between the trimmed V and J ends, which lost 0 bases and 2 bases, there was a span of 10 bases. CDR1 and CDR2 (germline): GTSNPN, SVGIG (reference sequence). The CDR3 contains 14 residues.

The J gene is TRBJ2-3, the V gene TRBV6-5; TRBD2 agrees at 11 bases. The CDR3 extends over 15 amino acids. CDR1 and CDR2 from the germline V gene are MNHEY and SVGAGI. The V segment lost 5 bases and the J segment 5 bases; nucleotides outside the gene matches: 6. CDR3 sequence (DNA): TGTGCCAGCAGTCTACTAGCGGGAGTGGAAGATACGCAGTATTTT. Protein sequence: CASSLLAGVEDTQYF.

This chain uses TRBV15 with TRBJ2-3; 12 bases match TRBD1. V shed 0 bases, J shed 6 bases, and the junction held 4 bases outside the gene matches. This CDR3 contains 16 residues. CDR1 and CDR2 (germline): LNHNV, YYDKDF (reference sequence). The CDR3 nucleotides are TGTGCCACCAGCAGAGATGCGGGACAGGGGGCTGATACGCAGTATTTT. Amino acid sequence: CATSRDAGQGADTQYF. The variable domain in full, with the rest retrieved from reference TRBV15 and TRBJ2-3, is DAMVIQNPRYQVTQFGKPVTLSCSQTLNHNVMYWYQQKSSQAPKLLFHYYDKDFNNEADTPDNFQSRRPNTSFCFLDIRSPGLGDTAMYLCATSRDAGQGADTQYFGPGTRLTVL.